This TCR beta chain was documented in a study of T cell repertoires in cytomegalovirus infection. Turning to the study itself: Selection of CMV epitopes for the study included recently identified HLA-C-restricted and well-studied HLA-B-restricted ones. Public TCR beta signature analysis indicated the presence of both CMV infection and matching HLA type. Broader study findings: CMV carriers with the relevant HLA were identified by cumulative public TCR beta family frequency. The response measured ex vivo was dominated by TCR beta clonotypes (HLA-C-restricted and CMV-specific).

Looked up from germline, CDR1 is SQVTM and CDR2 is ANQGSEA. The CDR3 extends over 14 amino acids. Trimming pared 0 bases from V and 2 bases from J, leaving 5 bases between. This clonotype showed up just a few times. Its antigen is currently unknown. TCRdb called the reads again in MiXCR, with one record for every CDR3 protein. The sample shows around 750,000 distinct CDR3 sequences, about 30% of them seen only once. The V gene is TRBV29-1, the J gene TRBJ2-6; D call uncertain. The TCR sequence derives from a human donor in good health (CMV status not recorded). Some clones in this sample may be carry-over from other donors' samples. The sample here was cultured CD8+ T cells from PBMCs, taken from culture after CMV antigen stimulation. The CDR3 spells CSVEDPPGANVLTF. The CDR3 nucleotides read TGCAGCGTTGAAGATCCCCCTGGGGCCAACGTCCTGACTTTC. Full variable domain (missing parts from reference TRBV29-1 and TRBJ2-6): SAVISQKPSRDICQRGTSLTIQCQVDSQVTMMFWYRQQPGQSLTLIATANQGSEATYESGFVIDKFPISRPNLTFSTLTVSNMSPEDSSIYLCSVEDPPGANVLTFGAGSRLTVL.